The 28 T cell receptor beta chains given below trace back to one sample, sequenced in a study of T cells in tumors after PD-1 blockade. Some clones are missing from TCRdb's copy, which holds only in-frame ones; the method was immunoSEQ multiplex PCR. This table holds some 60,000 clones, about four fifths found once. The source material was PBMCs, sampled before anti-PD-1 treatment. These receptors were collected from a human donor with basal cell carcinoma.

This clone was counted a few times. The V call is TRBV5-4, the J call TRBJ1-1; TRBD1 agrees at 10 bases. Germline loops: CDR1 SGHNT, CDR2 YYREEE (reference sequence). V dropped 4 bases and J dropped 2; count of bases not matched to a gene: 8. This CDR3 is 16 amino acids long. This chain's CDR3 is CASSPDGTGVNTEAFF. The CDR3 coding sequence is TGTGCCAGCAGCCCGGATGGGACAGGGGTAAACACTGAAGCTTTCTTT.

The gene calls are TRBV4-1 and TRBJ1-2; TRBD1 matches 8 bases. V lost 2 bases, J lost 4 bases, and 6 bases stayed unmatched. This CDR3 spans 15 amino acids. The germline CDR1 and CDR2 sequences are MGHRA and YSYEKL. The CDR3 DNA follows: TGCGCCAGCAGCCAAACCGGGACAGGTAGCTATGGCTACACCTTC. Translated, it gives CASSQTGTGSYGYTF.

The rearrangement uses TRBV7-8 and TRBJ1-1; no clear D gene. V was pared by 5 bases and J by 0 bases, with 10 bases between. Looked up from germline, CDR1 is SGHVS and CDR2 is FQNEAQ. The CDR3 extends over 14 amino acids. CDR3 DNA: TGTGCCAGCAGCGATTACAGCATGAACACTGAAGCTTTCTTT. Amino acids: CASSDYSMNTEAFF.

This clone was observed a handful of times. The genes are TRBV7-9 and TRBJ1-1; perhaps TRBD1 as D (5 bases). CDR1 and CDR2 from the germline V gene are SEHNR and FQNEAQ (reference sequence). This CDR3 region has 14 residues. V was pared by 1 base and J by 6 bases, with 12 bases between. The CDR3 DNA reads TGTGCCAGCAGCTTAGAAGGGGCTCAGGCTGAAGCTTTCTTT. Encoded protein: CASSLEGAQAEAFF.

This chain's CDR3 is CASSMGLFDSGNTIYF. The CDR3 nucleotides read TGTGCCAGCAGCATGGGGCTATTCGACTCTGGAAACACCATATATTTT. This chain links TRBV7-8 with TRBJ1-3; TRBD1 might be the D (5 bases). V lost 5 bases, J lost 0 bases, and 14 bases lay in between. This CDR3 has 16 amino acids. CDR1 and CDR2 (germline): SGHVS, FQNEAQ. Together with reference TRBV7-8 and TRBJ1-3, the CDR3 gives the full variable domain: GAGVSQSPRYKVAKRGQDVALRCDPISGHVSLFWYQQALGQGPEFLTYFQNEAQLDKSGLPSDRFFAERPEGSVSTLKIQRTQQEDSAVYLCASSMGLFDSGNTIYFGEGSWLTVV.

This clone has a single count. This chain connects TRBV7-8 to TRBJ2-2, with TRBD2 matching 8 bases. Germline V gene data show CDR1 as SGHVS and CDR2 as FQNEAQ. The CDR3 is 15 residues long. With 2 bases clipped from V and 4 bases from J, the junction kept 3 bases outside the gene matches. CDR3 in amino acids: CASSLIAGLTGELFF. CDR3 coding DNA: TGTGCCAGCAGCTTAATAGCGGGGCTCACCGGGGAGCTGTTTTTT.

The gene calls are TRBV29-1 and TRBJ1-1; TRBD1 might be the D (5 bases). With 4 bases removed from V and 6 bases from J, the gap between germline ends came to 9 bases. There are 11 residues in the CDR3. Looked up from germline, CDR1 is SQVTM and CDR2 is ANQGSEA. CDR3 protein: CSVAQGAEAFF. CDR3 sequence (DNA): TGCAGCGTTGCGCAGGGAGCTGAAGCTTTCTTT.

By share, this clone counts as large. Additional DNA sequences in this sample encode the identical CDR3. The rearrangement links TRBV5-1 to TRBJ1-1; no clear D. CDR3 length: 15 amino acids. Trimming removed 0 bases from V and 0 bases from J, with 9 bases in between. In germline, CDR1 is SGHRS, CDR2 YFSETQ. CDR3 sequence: CASSLDLGMNTEAFF. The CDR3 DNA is TGCGCCAGCAGCTTGGATCTGGGGATGAACACTGAAGCTTTCTTT.

The CDR3 reads CASSQGKHEQYF. The CDR3, as DNA: TGTGCCAGCAGCCAAGGCAAACACGAGCAGTACTTC. The gene calls are TRBV3-1 (or the pseudogene TRBV3-2) and TRBJ2-7; D unclear. The CDR3 sequence is 12 residues long. Trimming took 1 base from V and 5 from J, leaving 6 bases between them. Germline CDR1 and CDR2: LGHDT and YNNKEL (reference sequence).

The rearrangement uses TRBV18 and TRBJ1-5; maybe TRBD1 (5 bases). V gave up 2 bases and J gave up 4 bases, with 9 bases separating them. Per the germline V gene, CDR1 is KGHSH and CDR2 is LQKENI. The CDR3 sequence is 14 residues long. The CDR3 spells CASSPIRENQPQHF. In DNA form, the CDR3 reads TGTGCCAGCTCACCAATCAGGGAAAATCAGCCCCAGCATTTT.

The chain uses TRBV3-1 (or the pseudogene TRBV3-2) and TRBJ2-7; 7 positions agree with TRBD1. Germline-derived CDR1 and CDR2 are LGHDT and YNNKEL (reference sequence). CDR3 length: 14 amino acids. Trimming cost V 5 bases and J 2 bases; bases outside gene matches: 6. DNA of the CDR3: TGTGCCAGCAGCGGGACAGCCCGAACCTACGAGCAGTACTTC. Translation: CASSGTARTYEQYF.

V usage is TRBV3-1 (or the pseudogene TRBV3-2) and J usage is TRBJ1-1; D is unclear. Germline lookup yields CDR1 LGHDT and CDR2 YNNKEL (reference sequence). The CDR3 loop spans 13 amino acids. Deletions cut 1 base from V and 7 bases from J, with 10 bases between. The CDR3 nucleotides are TGTGCCAGCAGCCAAGTTAGAGTCCGTGAAGCTTTCTTT. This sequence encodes CASSQVRVREAFF.

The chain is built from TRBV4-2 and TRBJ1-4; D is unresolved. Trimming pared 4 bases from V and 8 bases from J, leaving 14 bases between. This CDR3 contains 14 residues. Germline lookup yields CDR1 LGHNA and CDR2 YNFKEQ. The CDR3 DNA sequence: TGTGCCAGCAGCCCTGGCGGTGCGCGGGAAAAACTGTTTTTT. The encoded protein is CASSPGGAREKLFF.

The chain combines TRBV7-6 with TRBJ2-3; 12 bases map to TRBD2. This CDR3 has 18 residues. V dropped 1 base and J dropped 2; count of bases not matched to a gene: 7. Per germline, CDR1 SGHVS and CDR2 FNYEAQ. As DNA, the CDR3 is TGTGCCAGCAGCTTAGGAAATGGACTAGCGGGGCTCACAGATACGCAGTATTTT. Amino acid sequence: CASSLGNGLAGLTDTQYF. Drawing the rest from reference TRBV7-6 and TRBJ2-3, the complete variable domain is GAGVSQSPRYKVTKRGQDVALRCDPISGHVSLYWYRQALGQGPEFLTYFNYEAQQDKSGLPNDRFSAERPEGSISTLTIQRTEQRDSAMYRCASSLGNGLAGLTDTQYFGPGTRLTVL.

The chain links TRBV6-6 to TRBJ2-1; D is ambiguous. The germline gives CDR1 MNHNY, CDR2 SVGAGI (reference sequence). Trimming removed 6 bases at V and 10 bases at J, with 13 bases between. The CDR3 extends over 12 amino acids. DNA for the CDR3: TGTGCCAGCAGCCCCGGACGATACGAGCAGTTCTTC. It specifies CASSPGRYEQFF.

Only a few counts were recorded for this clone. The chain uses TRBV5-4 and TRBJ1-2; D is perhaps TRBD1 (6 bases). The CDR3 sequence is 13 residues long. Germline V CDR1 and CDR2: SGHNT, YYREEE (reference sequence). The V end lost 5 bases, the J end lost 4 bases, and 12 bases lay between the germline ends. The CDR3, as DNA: TGTGCCAGCAGTCGGGGGGCGACCTATGGCTACACCTTC. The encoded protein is CASSRGATYGYTF.

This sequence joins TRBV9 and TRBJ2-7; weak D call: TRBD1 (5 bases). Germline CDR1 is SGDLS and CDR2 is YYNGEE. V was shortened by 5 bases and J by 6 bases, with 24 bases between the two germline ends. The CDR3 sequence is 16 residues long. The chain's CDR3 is CASRAVCSDRNSEQYF. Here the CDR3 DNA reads TGTGCCAGCAGAGCCGTTTGTTCTGACAGAAACTCCGAGCAGTACTTC.

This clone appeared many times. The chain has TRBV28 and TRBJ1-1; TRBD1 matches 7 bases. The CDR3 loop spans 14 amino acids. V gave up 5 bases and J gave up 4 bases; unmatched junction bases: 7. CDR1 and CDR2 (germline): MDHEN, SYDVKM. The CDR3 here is CASSLQQGFTEAFF. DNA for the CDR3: TGTGCCAGCAGTCTTCAACAGGGGTTCACTGAAGCTTTCTTT.

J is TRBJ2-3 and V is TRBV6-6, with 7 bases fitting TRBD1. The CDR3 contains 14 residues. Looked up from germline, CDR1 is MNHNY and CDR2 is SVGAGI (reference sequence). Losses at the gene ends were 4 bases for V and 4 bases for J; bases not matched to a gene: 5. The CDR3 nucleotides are TGTGCCAGCAGTTCAGGGGGTCGACCAGATACGCAGTATTTT. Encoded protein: CASSSGGRPDTQYF.

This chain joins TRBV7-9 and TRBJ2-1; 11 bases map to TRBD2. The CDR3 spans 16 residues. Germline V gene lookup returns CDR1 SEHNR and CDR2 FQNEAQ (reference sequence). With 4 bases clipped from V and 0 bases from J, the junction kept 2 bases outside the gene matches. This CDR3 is CASSSGTSGSYNEQFF. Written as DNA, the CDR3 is TGTGCCAGCAGCTCAGGGACTAGCGGCTCCTACAATGAGCAGTTCTTC.

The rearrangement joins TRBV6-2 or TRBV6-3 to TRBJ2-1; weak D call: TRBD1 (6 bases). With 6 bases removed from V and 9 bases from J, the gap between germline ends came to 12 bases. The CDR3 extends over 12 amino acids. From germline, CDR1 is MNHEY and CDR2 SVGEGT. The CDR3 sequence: CASSLGASEQFF. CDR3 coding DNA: TGTGCCAGCAGCCTGGGGGCCTCTGAGCAGTTCTTC.

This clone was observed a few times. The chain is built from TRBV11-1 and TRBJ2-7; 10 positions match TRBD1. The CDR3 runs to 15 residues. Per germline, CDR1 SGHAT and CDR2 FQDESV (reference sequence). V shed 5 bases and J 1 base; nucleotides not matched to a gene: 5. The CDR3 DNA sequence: TGTGCCAGCAGCCTATTGGACAGGGGGTCCTACGAGCAGTACTTC. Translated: CASSLLDRGSYEQYF.

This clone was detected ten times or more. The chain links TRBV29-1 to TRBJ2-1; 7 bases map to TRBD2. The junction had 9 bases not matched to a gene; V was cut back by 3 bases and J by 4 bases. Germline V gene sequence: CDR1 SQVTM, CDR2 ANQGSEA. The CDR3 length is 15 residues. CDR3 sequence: CSVEGAGRSYNEQFF. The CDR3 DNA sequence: TGCAGCGTTGAGGGAGCGGGGCGTTCTTACAATGAGCAGTTCTTC.

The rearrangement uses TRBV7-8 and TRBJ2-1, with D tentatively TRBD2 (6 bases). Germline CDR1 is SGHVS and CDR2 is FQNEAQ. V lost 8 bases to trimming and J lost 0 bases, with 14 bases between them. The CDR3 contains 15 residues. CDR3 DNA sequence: TGTGCCAGCCGACCCCGGGGGAGCTCCTACAATGAGCAGTTCTTC. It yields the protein CASRPRGSSYNEQFF.

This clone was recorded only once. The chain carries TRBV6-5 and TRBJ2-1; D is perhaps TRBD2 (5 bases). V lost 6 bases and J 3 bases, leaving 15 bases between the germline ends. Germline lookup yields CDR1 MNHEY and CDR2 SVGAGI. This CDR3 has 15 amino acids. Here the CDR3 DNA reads TGTGCCAGCAGCCTTTCGGGGTCCAGCTACAATGAGCAGTTCTTC. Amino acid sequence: CASSLSGSSYNEQFF.

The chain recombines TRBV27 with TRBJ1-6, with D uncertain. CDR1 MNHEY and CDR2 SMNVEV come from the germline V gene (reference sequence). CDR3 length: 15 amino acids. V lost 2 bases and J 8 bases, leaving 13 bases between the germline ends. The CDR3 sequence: CASSLVLLGDSPLHF. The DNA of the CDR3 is TGTGCCAGCAGTTTAGTTCTCTTGGGCGATTCACCCCTCCACTTT.

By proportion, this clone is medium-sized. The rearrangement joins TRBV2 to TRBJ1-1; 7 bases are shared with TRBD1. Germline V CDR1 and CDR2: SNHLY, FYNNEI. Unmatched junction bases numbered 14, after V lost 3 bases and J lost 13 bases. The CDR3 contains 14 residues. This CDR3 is CASSDGGRTGFGFF. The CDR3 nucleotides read TGTGCCAGCAGTGACGGGGGCAGGACAGGATTCGGTTTCTTT.

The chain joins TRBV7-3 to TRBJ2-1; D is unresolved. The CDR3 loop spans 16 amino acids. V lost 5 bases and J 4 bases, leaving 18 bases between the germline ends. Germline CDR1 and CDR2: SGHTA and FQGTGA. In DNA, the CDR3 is TGTGCCAGCAGCCCGGTGGGCAGACATGAGTACAATGAGCAGTTCTTC. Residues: CASSPVGRHEYNEQFF.